The 14 T cell receptor beta chains below were found in one sample sequenced in a study of coeliac disease. Generated by immunoSEQ multiplex PCR, the TCRdb table keeps only in-frame clones and is missing some. The sample includes roughly 2,500 clones, over 65% seen only once; the top ten take 13% to 15%. Sequencing was done on a sample of lymphocytes from the gut lamina propria. Source of these receptors: a human donor without celiac disease.

This chain connects TRBV2 to TRBJ1-4; tentative D call: TRBD1 (6 bases). The germline V gene has CDR1 SNHLY and CDR2 FYNNEI. Between the trimmed V and J ends, which lost 6 bases and 0 bases, there was a span of 17 bases. The length of the CDR3 is 17 residues. CDR3 nucleotides: TGTGCCAGCAGCGCACCCCTCCACAGGGCAACTAATGAAAAACTGTTTTTT. Amino acids: CASSAPLHRATNEKLFF.

The V and J genes are TRBV5-6 and TRBJ1-1; possible D gene TRBD1, 5 bases. V was clipped by 3 bases and J by 4 bases, with 16 bases between them. The CDR3 extends over 15 amino acids. Germline values: CDR1 SGHDT, CDR2 YYEEEE. CDR3 DNA sequence: TGTGCCAGCAGCTCCCCCTGGGGGGGTCCCACTGAAGCTTTCTTT. Translation gives CASSSPWGGPTEAFF. The full variable domain, in which reference TRBV5-6 and TRBJ1-1 provide the parts outside the CDR3, is DAGVTQSPTHLIKTRGQQVTLRCSPKSGHDTVSWYQQALGQGPQFIFQYYEEEERQRGNFPDRFSGHQFPNYSSELNVNALLLGDSALYLCASSSPWGGPTEAFFGQGTRLTVV.

A few counts support this clone. The rearrangement uses TRBV27 and TRBJ2-7; TRBD1 matches at 8 bases. The CDR3 consists of 15 residues. With V trimmed by 2 bases and J by 9 bases, 12 bases remained unmatched. Per germline, CDR1 MNHEY and CDR2 SMNVEV (reference sequence). CDR3 bases: TGTGCCAGCAGTTTAGGGACTGGACAGGGTAGTGCGCAGTACTTC. Translation gives CASSLGTGQGSAQYF.

The rearrangement uses TRBV7-8 and TRBJ1-3, with TRBD1 matching 8 bases. The CDR3 length is 16 residues. The J segment lost 7 bases and the V segment lost 1 base, leaving 9 bases of the junction unmatched. CDR1 is SGHVS, CDR2 FQNEAQ, per germline. The CDR3 protein is CASSLVSGTGWNTIYF. The DNA of the CDR3 is TGTGCCAGCAGCTTAGTCTCCGGGACAGGATGGAACACCATATATTTT.

The rearrangement uses TRBV5-1 and TRBJ2-7, with 10 positions matching TRBD1. Germline V lookup: CDR1 SGHRS, CDR2 YFSETQ. The J segment lost 3 bases and the V segment lost 0 bases, leaving 6 bases of the junction unmatched. The CDR3 is made up of 16 amino acids. The CDR3 sequence: CASSLDPGTGVYEQYF. CDR3 nucleotides: TGCGCCAGCAGCTTGGATCCCGGGACAGGGGTCTACGAGCAGTACTTC. The entire variable domain, with the rest obtained from reference TRBV5-1 and TRBJ2-7, is as follows: KAGVTQTPRYLIKTRGQQVTLSCSPISGHRSVSWYQQTPGQGLQFLFEYFSETQRNKGNFPGRFSGRQFSNSRSEMNVSTLELGDSALYLCASSLDPGTGVYEQYFGPGTRLTVT.

This chain joins TRBV5-4 and TRBJ1-2; 8 bases map to TRBD1. V was clipped by 3 bases and J by 0 bases; unmatched bases: 4. The CDR3 is 15 residues long. CDR1 SGHNT and CDR2 YYREEE come from the germline V gene (reference sequence). The CDR3 region has the DNA TGTGCCAGCAGCTGGGACAGGAACGCTAACTATGGCTACACCTTC. It yields the protein CASSWDRNANYGYTF. Together with reference TRBV5-4 and TRBJ1-2, the CDR3 gives the full variable domain: ETGVTQSPTHLIKTRGQQVTLRCSSQSGHNTVSWYQQALGQGPQFIFQYYREEENGRGNFPPRFSGLQFPNYSSELNVNALELDDSALYLCASSWDRNANYGYTFGSGTRLTVV.

This clone is labeled as large. This specimen includes other DNA sequences encoding the same CDR3. The chain couples TRBV9 to TRBJ2-1, with a weak D call TRBD2 (5 bases). The CDR3 is made up of 13 amino acids. Trimming stripped 0 bases from V and 8 bases from J, with 9 bases between. From germline, CDR1 is SGDLS and CDR2 YYNGEE. The CDR3 sequence: CASSVAWGDEQFF. CDR3 nucleotide sequence: TGTGCCAGCAGCGTAGCCTGGGGAGATGAGCAGTTCTTC.

The chain combines TRBV5-1 with TRBJ1-2; 7 nucleotides match TRBD1. The CDR3 loop spans 19 amino acids. J was trimmed by 1 base and V by 2 bases; bases with no gene match: 17. Germline CDR1 reads SGHRS; CDR2 reads YFSETQ. The DNA of the CDR3 is TGCGCCAGCAGCTTTGTTGGGCAGGGGGTGCGATCTTTTAACTATGGCTACACCTTC. Residues: CASSFVGQGVRSFNYGYTF.

The V gene is TRBV5-1, the J gene TRBJ2-7; possibly TRBD1 for D (6 bases). Germline CDR1 and CDR2: SGHRS and YFSETQ. V shed 0 bases and J shed 3 bases, with 13 bases lying between them. The CDR3 spans 15 residues. CDR3 protein: CASSLGDNSLYEQYF. CDR3 coding DNA: TGCGCCAGCAGCTTGGGGGACAACTCTCTCTACGAGCAGTACTTC.

The rearrangement uses TRBV7-2 and TRBJ2-5, with TRBD2 as a possible D gene (5 bases). Germline V gives CDR1 SGHTA, CDR2 FQGNSA. With 3 bases removed from V and 5 bases from J, the gap between germline ends came to 13 bases. The CDR3 contains 14 residues. The CDR3 spells CASSFSEGGETQYF. The CDR3 DNA sequence: TGTGCCAGCAGCTTTTCCGAGGGCGGCGAGACCCAGTACTTC.

This chain links TRBV2 with TRBJ1-6; D perhaps matches TRBD1 (5 bases). Per germline, CDR1 SNHLY and CDR2 FYNNEI. V shed 7 bases and J shed 10 bases, with 17 bases lying between them. The CDR3 has 14 residues. The CDR3 nucleotides read TGTGCCAGCAACCCAGGGCAGGGAGGATCACCCCTCCACTTT. Residues: CASNPGQGGSPLHF.

J is TRBJ2-3 and V is TRBV9; a weak D match, TRBD1 (6 bases). The V end lost 0 bases, the J end lost 5 bases, and 13 bases lay between the germline ends. Germline V CDR1 and CDR2: SGDLS, YYNGEE. The CDR3 is made up of 15 amino acids. The CDR3 spells CASSVEAGVRDTQYF. The DNA for the CDR3 is TGTGCCAGCAGCGTAGAGGCAGGGGTGAGAGATACGCAGTATTTT.

V usage is TRBV7-2 and J usage is TRBJ1-2, with 7 bases aligning to TRBD1. V was pared by 5 bases and J by 6 bases, with 9 bases of the junction left unmatched. Germline V gives CDR1 SGHTA, CDR2 FQGNSA. The CDR3 covers 14 residues. The CDR3 sequence: CASSQWTTGDGYTF. CDR3 in DNA: TGTGCCAGCAGCCAATGGACCACAGGGGATGGCTACACCTTC.

V usage is TRBV19 and J usage is TRBJ1-2; TRBD1 might be the D (6 bases). The germline V gene encodes CDR1 LNHDA and CDR2 SQIVND (reference sequence). Between the trimmed V and J ends, which lost 7 bases and 3 bases, there was a span of 15 bases. The CDR3 covers 14 residues. The CDR3 bases are TGTGCCAGTAACTCGCGGCAGGGGTACTATGGCTACACCTTC. It codes for CASNSRQGYYGYTF.